These T cell receptor beta chains were read from a single sample in a study of cytomegalovirus exposure and HLA in healthy donors. Using immunoSEQ multiplex PCR, the repertoire was profiled, and TCRdb retains in-frame clones only, with some absent. The sample carries 120,000 to 150,000 clones, roughly 89% recorded once. The source material was PBMCs. Every receptor here comes from a woman between 18 and 29 years old in good health and CMV-seropositive. Both conserved end residues are part of each CDR3. D genes are given only for firm matches. Size is omitted from some rows. Given values are once, few, many or a class for expanded clones.

TRBD1,-,TRBV4-1,TRBJ1-2,TGCGCCAGCAGCCAAGAAAGTACAGGGGGCGCTTACTATGGCTACACCTTC,CASSQESTGGAYYGYTF
TRBD1,-,TRBV5-4,TRBJ2-1,TGTGCCAGCAGCGTGGGACAGGGTAGGTACAATGAGCAGTTCTTC,CASSVGQGRYNEQFF
TRBD2,-,TRBV4-1,TRBJ2-3,TGCGCCAGCAGCTTAGCGGGAGGTAGCACAGATACGCAGTATTTT,CASSLAGGSTDTQYF
TRBD2,-,TRBV6-1,TRBJ2-1,TGTGCCAGCAGCTTTGGGCTAGCGGGAGTTGAGCAGTTCTTC,CASSFGLAGVEQFF
TRBD1,-,TRBV6-5,TRBJ1-1,TGTGCCAGCAGTTACTCCGACAGGGTTGTAACCGCTTTCTTT,CASSYSDRVVTAFF
TRBD1,-,TRBV9,TRBJ1-5,TGTGCCAGCAGCGTTACAGGGGGCGGTCAGCCCCAGCATTTT,CASSVTGGGQPQHF
-,-,TRBV19,TRBJ2-3,TGTGCCAGTAGGATTAAGCAGCGGGATACGCAGTATTTT,CASRIKQRDTQYF
-,-,TRBV6-5,TRBJ1-1,TGTGCCAGCAGTTCAGGTCCCCTCATGAACACTGAAGCTTTCTTT,CASSSGPLMNTEAFF
-,-,TRBV11-3,TRBJ2-1,TGTGCCAGCAGCTTAGTAGCTAGCTCTGATGAGCAGTTCTTC,CASSLVASSDEQFF
-,-,TRBV30,TRBJ1-5,TGTGCCTGGAGCCCCGGGGGAGGTCCGATTAGCAATCAGCCCCAGCATTTT,CAWSPGGGPISNQPQHF
-,-,TRBV19,TRBJ2-7,TGTGCCAGTAGTATCGTCGTTTTCGGGAGCGAGCAGTACTTC,CASSIVVFGSEQYF
TRBD1,once,TRBV6-5,TRBJ2-7,TGTGCCAGCACGCGGACAGGGTGGGTGGGAGAGCAGTACTTC,CASTRTGWVGEQYF
-,-,TRBV29-1,TRBJ2-6,TGCAGCGTTGTATCGCCAGGATTTCCCACTGGGGCCAACGTCCTGACTTTC,CSVVSPGFPTGANVLTF
-,-,TRBV19,TRBJ2-3,TGTGCCAGTAGTATGTCGGGCACAGATACGCAGTATTTT,CASSMSGTDTQYF
TRBD1,-,TRBV5-1,TRBJ1-1,TGCGCCAGCAGCCCCTACAGGGGGCGGGAAGGAGCTTTCTTT,CASSPYRGREGAFF
TRBD2,-,TRBV5-1,TRBJ2-7,TGCGCCAGCAGCTCACTAGCGGGAGGCCTGGGCGAGCAGTACTTC,CASSSLAGGLGEQYF